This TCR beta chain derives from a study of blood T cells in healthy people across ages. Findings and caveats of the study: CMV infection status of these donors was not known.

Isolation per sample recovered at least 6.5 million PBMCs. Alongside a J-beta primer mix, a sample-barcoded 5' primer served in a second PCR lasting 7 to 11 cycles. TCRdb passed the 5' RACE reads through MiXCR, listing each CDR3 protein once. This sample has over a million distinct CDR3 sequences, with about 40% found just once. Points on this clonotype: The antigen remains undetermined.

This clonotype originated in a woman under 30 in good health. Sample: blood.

The CDR3 protein is CASSPQVGRARSTDTQYF. CDR3 bases: TGTGCCAGCTCACCCCAGGTCGGGAGGGCAAGAAGCACAGATACGCAGTATTTT. V is TRBV18 and J is TRBJ2-3; 8 nucleotides align to TRBD2. Germline values: CDR1 KGHSH, CDR2 LQKENI. The CDR3 spans 18 residues. After removal of 3 bases from V and 0 bases from J, the junction contained 11 bases not matched to a gene.